This record covers a single T cell receptor (beta chain). Libraries were prepared by immunoSEQ multiplex PCR; TCRdb keeps only in-frame clonotypes and omits some of them. The data contain some 19,000 clones, about four fifths of them singletons. The data were obtained in a study of ipilimumab plus nivolumab after autologous stem cell transplantation. This material consisted of PBMCs, taken in a trial of ipilimumab plus nivolumab as post-transplant consolidation. This TCR was sampled from a male donor with diffuse large B-cell lymphoma.

CDR3 sequence reads: CASSRQGATEAFF. The CDR3, as DNA: TGTGCCAGCAGCAGACAGGGGGCCACTGAAGCTTTCTTT. The chain combines TRBV7-7 with TRBJ1-1; 10 bases are a match to TRBD1. Germline assignment: CDR1 SSHAT and CDR2 FNYEAQ (reference sequence). There are 13 residues in the CDR3. V dropped 5 bases and J dropped 4; count of bases not matched to a gene: 1.